Reported below is one T cell receptor beta chain. This specimen comes from a study of CD8 T cells in Susac syndrome. This CDR3 contains 13 residues. Trimming cost V 1 base and J 9 bases, with 12 bases left between them. CDR1 is LGHNA, CDR2 YNFKEQ, per germline. When the RNA was reverse transcribed, random hexamers were used with an input of about 0.45 to 1 ug. TCRdb reanalysed the immunoSEQ multiplex PCR reads using MiXCR and keeps one entry per CDR3 protein. The sample holds approximately 130,000 distinct CDR3 sequences, around 95% seen once. The source is a human donor in good health. Source material: CD4+ T cells from PBMCs. The chain combines TRBV4-2 with TRBJ2-5; either TRBD1 or TRBD2 may fit D (6 bases each). The DNA of the CDR3 is TGTGCCAGCAGCCAAGCCCCAGGGGAGGCCCAGTACTTC. Protein product: CASSQAPGEAQYF.